These 20 T cell receptor beta chains share one sample of origin, sequenced in a study of regulatory T cells in long-lasting Graves disease. As for time point: persistent/refractory GD, antithyroid drugs over 5 years with positive TRAb. Extracted PBMC RNA gave rise to the TCR library. Arm-PCR of CDR3 regions and iRepertoire HTBI primers were the basis on which TCR beta libraries were built. TCRdb fed the multiplex PCR reads into MiXCR, producing one record per CDR3 protein. The table has about 460,000 distinct CDR3 sequences, approximately 22% seen once. The specimen was peripheral blood mononuclear cells (PBMCs), collected when the disease was refractory, from a patient treated with antithyroid drugs. The origin of the receptors is a female donor with Graves disease.

This clonotype was recorded a few times. The chain recombines TRBV28 with TRBJ1-2; 7 bases are shared with TRBD1. This CDR3 is 15 amino acids long. Unmatched junction bases numbered 10, after V lost 6 bases and J lost 3 bases. Germline V gene sequence: CDR1 MDHEN, CDR2 SYDVKM. The DNA for the CDR3 is TGTGCCAGCAGCTTAGCGCCAGGGGGTTACTATGGCTACACCTTC. Its protein is CASSLAPGGYYGYTF.

A few counts support this clonotype. The rearrangement uses TRBV7-2 and TRBJ2-7; D not resolved. V gave up 6 bases and J gave up 0 bases, with 12 bases separating them. Germline loops: CDR1 SGHTA, CDR2 FQGNSA. The CDR3 consists of 14 residues. The CDR3 coding sequence is TGTGCCAGCAGTTCTGCCCTCTTCTCCTACGAGCAGTACTTC. It codes for CASSSALFSYEQYF.

This clonotype was counted many times. The rearrangement uses TRBV6-1 and TRBJ1-1, with D perhaps TRBD1 (5 bases). The CDR3 loop spans 14 amino acids. Trimming took off 3 bases at V and 4 bases at J, with 12 bases between the two ends. The germline V gene encodes CDR1 MNHNS and CDR2 SASEGT. The CDR3 sequence: CASSETGRGTEAFF. CDR3 DNA: TGTGCCAGCAGTGAGACGGGTAGGGGCACTGAAGCTTTCTTT.

The V and J genes are TRBV24-1 and TRBJ1-2, with D possibly being TRBD1 (5 bases). CDR3 length equals 14 residues. Trimming stripped 0 bases from V and 8 bases from J, with 12 bases between. CDR1 KGHDR and CDR2 SFDVKD come from the germline V gene. The CDR3 here is CATSDLGTPGGYTF. The DNA of the CDR3 is TGTGCCACCAGTGATTTGGGGACCCCGGGCGGCTACACCTTC.

There are a few counts of this clonotype. CDR3 loop: CSARRGAGELFF. The DNA of the CDR3 is TGCAGTGCTAGAAGAGGGGCCGGGGAGCTGTTTTTT. V is TRBV20-1 and J is TRBJ2-2; D may match TRBD1 or TRBD2 (5 bases each). The CDR3 consists of 12 residues. Germline loops: CDR1 DFQATT, CDR2 SNEGSKA (reference sequence). The ends were cut back, 2 bases at V and 6 bases at J, with 7 bases in the middle.

This clonotype was detected a few times. This chain joins TRBV7-2 and TRBJ1-1, with D unclear. This CDR3 is built from 14 residues. The germline V gene has CDR1 SGHTA and CDR2 FQGNSA. Between the trimmed V and J ends, which lost 3 bases and 2 bases, there was a span of 10 bases. CDR3 protein: CASSFELVNTEAFF. In DNA, the CDR3 is TGTGCCAGCAGCTTCGAACTGGTTAACACTGAAGCTTTCTTT.

This clonotype has a count of ten or more. The chain combines TRBV28 with TRBJ2-5; tentative D call: TRBD1 (5 bases). Germline CDR1 is MDHEN and CDR2 is SYDVKM. This CDR3 has 13 amino acids. V was shortened by 4 bases and J by 2 bases, with 8 bases between the two germline ends. The CDR3 reads CASSWAGQETQYF. The CDR3 DNA reads TGTGCCAGCAGTTGGGCAGGGCAAGAGACCCAGTACTTC.

This clonotype was observed at least ten times. This chain joins TRBV20-1 and TRBJ2-7; 8 bases match TRBD1. Germline loops: CDR1 DFQATT, CDR2 SNEGSKA (reference sequence). The CDR3 has 13 amino acids. J gave up 7 bases and V 4 bases, and 9 bases lay outside the gene matches. The CDR3 sequence: CSAKGQGGQEQYF. CDR3 in DNA: TGCAGTGCTAAAGGACAGGGAGGCCAGGAGCAGTACTTC.

This clonotype has a count of ten or more. The gene calls are TRBV3-1 and TRBJ1-1, with TRBD1 identical over 7 bases. This CDR3 is built from 14 residues. Germline CDR1 reads LGHDT; CDR2 reads YNNKEL (reference sequence). J was trimmed by 2 bases and V by 6 bases; bases with no gene match: 6. CDR3 region: CASRAGQINTEAFF. CDR3 nucleotides: TGTGCCAGCAGGGCGGGACAGATTAACACTGAAGCTTTCTTT.

In regard to this clonotype: Because it lacks the conserved phenylalanine or tryptophan at the end, this CDR3 is likely a read error. V usage is TRBV7-8 and J usage is TRBJ2-1; D is perhaps TRBD2 (5 bases). V lost 5 bases and J 3 bases, leaving 8 bases between the germline ends. This CDR3 has 13 residues. CDR1 and CDR2 (germline): SGHVS, FQNEAQ. The CDR3 DNA follows: TGTGCCAGCAGCACGGGAAACTACAATGAGCAGTTCCTC. Encoded protein: CASSTGNYNEQFL.

This clonotype was seen ten or more times. The V call is TRBV20-1, the J call TRBJ1-5, with D unclear. V was pared by 6 bases and J by 5 bases, with 17 bases between. The CDR3 totals 14 residues. Looked up from germline, CDR1 is DFQATT and CDR2 is SNEGSKA (reference sequence). The CDR3 here is CSAEAPNGDQPQHF. The DNA of the CDR3 is TGCAGTGCAGAAGCACCCAACGGGGATCAGCCCCAGCATTTT.

The rearrangement links TRBV27 to TRBJ1-1, with unresolved D. Germline loops: CDR1 MNHEY, CDR2 SMNVEV (reference sequence). Trimming took 5 bases from V and 3 from J, leaving 10 bases between them. The CDR3 has 13 amino acids. This chain's CDR3 is CASSRNWDTEAFF. For the CDR3, the DNA is TGTGCCAGCAGTAGGAATTGGGACACTGAAGCTTTCTTT.

This clonotype was recorded at least ten times. The chain links TRBV28 to TRBJ1-1, with a weak D call TRBD1 (5 bases). Germline V gene sequence: CDR1 MDHEN, CDR2 SYDVKM. Trimming cost V 5 bases and J 6 bases, with 16 bases left between them. CDR3 size: 14 residues. Here the CDR3 reads CASSPPQGWAEAFF. The CDR3 coding sequence is TGTGCCAGCAGTCCCCCGCAGGGTTGGGCTGAAGCTTTCTTT. The whole variable domain, remainder taken from reference TRBV28 and TRBJ1-1, is DVKVTQSSRYLVKRTGEKVFLECVQDMDHENMFWYRQDPGLGLRLIYFSYDVKMKEKGDIPEGYSVSREKKERFSLILESASTNQTSMYLCASSPPQGWAEAFFGQGTRLTVV.

This clonotype showed up just a few times. The chain carries TRBV7-8 and TRBJ1-4; D gene uncertain. Germline V gene lookup returns CDR1 SGHVS and CDR2 FQNEAQ. V was cut by 1 base and J by 5 bases, with 8 bases left in between. CDR3 length: 14 amino acids. The CDR3 protein is CASSLGQHNEKLFF. The DNA for the CDR3 is TGTGCCAGCAGCTTAGGGCAGCACAATGAAAAACTGTTTTTT.

This clonotype showed up many times. V usage is TRBV2 and J usage is TRBJ2-2; possibly TRBD1 for D (6 bases). Trimming stripped 8 bases from V and 2 bases from J, with 12 bases between. CDR1 SNHLY and CDR2 FYNNEI come from the germline V gene. This CDR3 contains 14 residues. Here the CDR3 reads CASRGQLNTGELFF. The CDR3 region has the DNA TGTGCCAGCCGAGGACAGCTTAACACCGGGGAGCTGTTTTTT. Full variable domain (outside the CDR3, taken from reference TRBV2 and TRBJ2-2): EPEVTQTPSHQVTQMGQEVILRCVPISNHLYFYWYRQILGQKVEFLVSFYNNEISEKSEIFDDQFSVERPDGSNFTLKIRSTKLEDSAMYFCASRGQLNTGELFFGEGSRLTVL.

The chain uses TRBV4-1 and TRBJ1-5; 8 nucleotides align to TRBD1. V was pared by 4 bases and J by 1 base, with 3 bases of the junction left unmatched. This CDR3 has 15 residues. The V gene's germline CDR1 is MGHRA and CDR2 YSYEKL. Here the CDR3 reads CASSLRTGSNQPQHF. Here the CDR3 DNA reads TGCGCCAGCAGCCTTCGGACAGGGAGCAATCAGCCCCAGCATTTT.

This clonotype was detected many times. The chain couples TRBV12-3 or TRBV12-4 to TRBJ2-5; D uncertain. The CDR3 is 13 amino acids. Between the trimmed V and J ends, which lost 2 bases and 2 bases, there was a span of 6 bases. The CDR3 spells CASSLNEQETQYF. In DNA, the CDR3 is TGTGCCAGCAGTTTAAACGAACAAGAGACCCAGTACTTC.

This clonotype was picked up many times. The J gene is TRBJ1-2, the V gene TRBV28; D is unclear. The germline gives CDR1 MDHEN, CDR2 SYDVKM. The CDR3 runs 14 residues. V dropped 7 bases and J dropped 1 base, with 13 bases sitting between them. This CDR3 is CASNTLQDNYGYTF. The CDR3 coding sequence is TGTGCCAGCAATACCCTCCAGGATAACTATGGCTACACCTTC.

CDR3 sequence reads: CAWRYSPNTEAFF. As DNA, the CDR3 is TGTGCCTGGAGGTACAGCCCGAACACTGAAGCTTTCTTT. The chain uses TRBV30 and TRBJ1-1; D not resolved. The CDR3 is made up of 13 amino acids. V shed 3 bases and J shed 1 base, with 9 bases lying between them. Germline V gene lookup returns CDR1 GTSNPN and CDR2 SVGIG (reference sequence).

Here the CDR3 reads CASSLARNEAFF. The CDR3 DNA follows: TGTGCCAGCAGTCTCGCCCGGAATGAAGCTTTCTTT. V is TRBV5-6 and J is TRBJ1-1; D call uncertain. Germline loops: CDR1 SGHDT, CDR2 YYEEEE. The ends were cut back, 5 bases at V and 7 bases at J, with 12 bases in the middle. This CDR3 has 12 residues.